This T cell receptor beta chain comes out of a study of blood T cell repertoires in COVID-19. Sequencing used immunoSEQ multiplex PCR; TCRdb keeps in-frame clones, though not all of them. The sample lists about 200,000 clones; around four fifths were seen once. With 7 bases clipped from V and 5 bases from J, the junction kept 5 bases outside the gene matches. Germline V CDR1 and CDR2: MNHEY, SVGAGI. This CDR3 contains 14 residues. The TCR was taken from a man aged 55 to 70 with COVID-19, enrolled during active disease. The chain couples TRBV6-5 to TRBJ2-5, with 12 bases identical to TRBD2. What was sequenced was peripheral blood. The CDR3 loop is CASTSGRAWETQYF. CDR3 nucleotides: TGTGCCAGCACTAGCGGGAGGGCCTGGGAGACCCAGTACTTC.